The next 15 T cell receptor beta chains were all read from a single sample in a study of T cell responses to AZD1222 COVID-19 vaccine. Generated by immunoSEQ multiplex PCR, the TCRdb table keeps only in-frame clones and is missing some. The sample holds under 95,000 clones, roughly 89% seen once. The sequencing used peripheral blood, collected on day 0 of AZD1222 vaccination. The receptors were sampled from an adult in good health.

This chain joins TRBV6-5 and TRBJ1-5; D uncertain. The germline gives CDR1 MNHEY, CDR2 SVGAGI. V lost 4 bases to trimming and J lost 1 base, with 14 bases between them. This CDR3 is built from 16 residues. The CDR3 loop reads CASSSLGYTSNQPQHF. The CDR3 DNA sequence: TGTGCCAGCAGTTCGTTAGGGTATACGAGCAATCAGCCCCAGCATTTT.

V and J are TRBV19 and TRBJ1-3; a weak D match, TRBD1 (6 bases). V was trimmed by 6 bases and J by 4 bases, leaving 19 bases between them. This CDR3 region has 16 residues. Germline V gene data show CDR1 as LNHDA and CDR2 as SQIVND (reference sequence). CDR3 DNA: TGTGCCAGTAGCACCTACTCGGGGGGGCTCGGAAACACCATATATTTT. As protein: CASSTYSGGLGNTIYF.

The genes are TRBV9 and TRBJ2-5; D could derive from TRBD1 or TRBD2 (5 bases each). The CDR3 sequence is 14 residues long. Germline CDR1 is SGDLS and CDR2 is YYNGEE. Trimming cost V 0 bases and J 5 bases, with 11 bases left between them. The CDR3 nucleotides are TGTGCCAGCAGCGTAGGAGGGGATCGGGAGACCCAGTACTTC. It translates to CASSVGGDRETQYF.

The chain links TRBV3-1 (or the pseudogene TRBV3-2) to TRBJ2-3; TRBD2 aligns across 9 bases. Germline lookup yields CDR1 LGHDT and CDR2 YNNKEL (reference sequence). The CDR3 spans 15 residues. The V and J ends lost 0 bases and 6 bases, in that order; junction bases with no gene match: 4. The CDR3 loop reads CASSQDLAGLDTQYF. As DNA, the CDR3 is TGTGCCAGCAGCCAAGATCTAGCGGGGTTGGATACGCAGTATTTT.

The CDR3 region is CASSSRETGQEGKLFF. DNA of the CDR3: TGTGCCAGCAGCTCCCGAGAGACAGGGCAAGAGGGAAAACTGTTTTTT. The chain links TRBV9 to TRBJ1-4; 7 bases line up with TRBD1. Germline V gives CDR1 SGDLS, CDR2 YYNGEE. The CDR3 contains 16 residues. V was clipped by 4 bases and J by 10 bases; unmatched bases: 16.

The chain carries TRBV25-1 and TRBJ1-1; D may be TRBD1 (6 bases). The germline V and J ends were trimmed by 3 bases and 4 bases, with 18 bases remaining between them. The CDR3 runs 16 residues. The germline gives CDR1 MGHDK, CDR2 SYGVNS. The CDR3 spells CASSDSRRGGLTEAFF. Written as DNA, the CDR3 is TGTGCCAGCAGTGATTCTCGTCGAGGGGGGCTCACTGAAGCTTTCTTT.

The V call is TRBV11-3, the J call TRBJ2-1; D is unclear. The CDR3 runs 14 residues. Trimming took 0 bases from V and 4 from J, leaving 7 bases between them. Germline lookup yields CDR1 SGHNT and CDR2 YENEEA. Here the CDR3 DNA reads TGTGCCAGCAGCTTAGACGGGCCTTACAATGAGCAGTTCTTC. This gives the protein CASSLDGPYNEQFF.

The gene calls are TRBV12-3 or TRBV12-4 and TRBJ1-2; 8 nucleotides match TRBD1. The CDR3 spans 13 residues. Trimming removed 6 bases from V and 3 bases from J; junction bases left unmatched: 3. The CDR3 loop reads CASRKTGDYGYTF. CDR3 nucleotide sequence: TGTGCCAGCAGGAAGACAGGGGACTATGGCTACACCTTC.

This rearrangement joins TRBV5-1 to TRBJ2-2; 7 bases are a match to TRBD1. CDR1 and CDR2 (germline): SGHRS, YFSETQ. Unmatched junction bases numbered 12, after V lost 3 bases and J lost 7 bases. The CDR3 spans 16 residues. DNA for the CDR3: TGCGCCAGCAGCTCGCGGACAGGAGGCCTGGGCGGGGAGCTGTTTTTT. It encodes CASSSRTGGLGGELFF.

The J gene is TRBJ2-3, the V gene TRBV4-1; 13 bases line up with TRBD2. The CDR3 loop spans 18 amino acids. CDR1 is MGHRA, CDR2 YSYEKL, per germline. Losses at the gene ends were 4 bases for V and 0 bases for J; bases not matched to a gene: 7. The CDR3 here is CASSLVGTSGTSTDTQYF. The DNA for the CDR3 is TGCGCCAGCAGCCTAGTTGGGACTAGCGGGACTAGCACAGATACGCAGTATTTT.

This chain uses TRBV7-2 with TRBJ2-1; perhaps TRBD2 as D (6 bases). The germline V gene has CDR1 SGHTA and CDR2 FQGNSA. The germline V and J ends were trimmed by 3 bases and 3 bases, with 9 bases remaining between them. The CDR3 has 14 residues. CDR3 amino acids: CASSLGTHYNEQFF. Here the CDR3 DNA reads TGTGCCAGCAGCTTGGGGACTCACTACAATGAGCAGTTCTTC.

This chain links TRBV5-8 with TRBJ1-1; D is uncertain. The CDR3 length is 14 residues. Germline V gene data show CDR1 as SGHTS and CDR2 as YDEGEE. The V gene lost 0 bases and the J gene lost 6 bases, with 12 bases spanning the gap. The CDR3 here is CASSLEDWSAEAFF. CDR3 DNA sequence: TGTGCCAGCAGCTTGGAGGATTGGAGTGCTGAAGCTTTCTTT.

The chain carries TRBV2 and TRBJ2-5, with no clear D. V lost 3 bases and J 5 bases, leaving 4 bases between the germline ends. The length of the CDR3 is 11 residues. The germline V gene has CDR1 SNHLY and CDR2 FYNNEI. CDR3 nucleotides: TGTGCCAGCAGTGAGGCGGAGACCCAGTACTTC. Protein: CASSEAETQYF.

The rearrangement joins TRBV29-1 to TRBJ2-7; 11 bases fit TRBD2. The CDR3 sequence is 15 residues long. Germline-derived CDR1 and CDR2 are SQVTM and ANQGSEA. Trimming took 4 bases from V and 6 from J; bases not matched to a gene: 11. Here the CDR3 reads CSVATLAGGFGEQYF. CDR3 in DNA: TGCAGCGTTGCGACCCTAGCGGGAGGATTCGGCGAGCAGTACTTC.

The V gene is TRBV4-1, the J gene TRBJ2-7; the D gene is possibly TRBD2 (5 bases). V was pared by 0 bases and J by 7 bases, with 19 bases between. Germline V lookup: CDR1 MGHRA, CDR2 YSYEKL. This CDR3 has 16 amino acids. The CDR3 reads CASSQDKGPTAGEQYF. The DNA of the CDR3 is TGCGCCAGCAGCCAAGACAAGGGCCCGACCGCGGGTGAGCAGTACTTC.